This TCR beta chain stems from a study of cytomegalovirus exposure and HLA in healthy donors. Regarding this clone: The target antigen is unknown.

Primers included in the PCR were 60 Vbeta and 13 Jbeta primers. The repertoire was sequenced with immunoSEQ multiplex PCR; TCRdb's copy has only in-frame clones and lacks some. Found here are approximately 100,000 clones; the top ten clones hold approximately 0.6%. The study, taken as a whole, reports: In presence/absence analyses, roughly uniform sequencing depth across donors was assumed.

Germline V gene data show CDR1 as SEHNR and CDR2 as FQNEAQ (reference sequence). The CDR3 is made up of 15 amino acids. V was clipped by 5 bases and J by 5 bases; unmatched bases: 9. The sample taken for sequencing was PBMCs. The chain links TRBV7-9 to TRBJ1-1; the match to TRBD1 covers 9 bases. The receptor was derived from a man in his fifties or sixties in good health and CMV-seronegative. Here the CDR3 reads CASSLGPGTGTEAFF. The CDR3, as DNA: TGTGCCAGCAGCCTCGGTCCCGGGACAGGGACTGAAGCTTTCTTT.